This entry features one TCR beta chain sequence. The sample belongs to a study of blood T cell repertoires in COVID-19. Turning to the study itself: Collection of acute and convalescent COVID-19 samples took place in the United States, Italy and Spain. The analysed material was cDNA or gDNA that came from T cells, B-cell-depleted T cells, or PBMCs.

Original processing notes: Quantification of nucleated cells was approximated via reference gene primer amplification. Clones were read by immunoSEQ multiplex PCR, and TCRdb kept only the in-frame ones, dropping some. That table supplies the V and J calls and clone size; D and trimming were determined from the DNA. The sample records approximately 68,000 clones, roughly 80% being singletons. Germline CDR1 reads SGHNT; CDR2 reads YYREEE (reference sequence). The CDR3 is made up of 12 amino acids. V was trimmed by 4 bases and J by 8 bases, leaving 9 bases between them. The chain employs TRBV5-4 and TRBJ1-4; D possibly corresponds to TRBD1 (5 bases). The TCR comes from a woman aged 60 to 75 with acute or convalescent COVID-19. Sequenced input: peripheral blood. This CDR3 reads CASSPDREKLFF. The CDR3 DNA reads TGTGCCAGCAGCCCTGACAGAGAAAAACTGTTTTTT.